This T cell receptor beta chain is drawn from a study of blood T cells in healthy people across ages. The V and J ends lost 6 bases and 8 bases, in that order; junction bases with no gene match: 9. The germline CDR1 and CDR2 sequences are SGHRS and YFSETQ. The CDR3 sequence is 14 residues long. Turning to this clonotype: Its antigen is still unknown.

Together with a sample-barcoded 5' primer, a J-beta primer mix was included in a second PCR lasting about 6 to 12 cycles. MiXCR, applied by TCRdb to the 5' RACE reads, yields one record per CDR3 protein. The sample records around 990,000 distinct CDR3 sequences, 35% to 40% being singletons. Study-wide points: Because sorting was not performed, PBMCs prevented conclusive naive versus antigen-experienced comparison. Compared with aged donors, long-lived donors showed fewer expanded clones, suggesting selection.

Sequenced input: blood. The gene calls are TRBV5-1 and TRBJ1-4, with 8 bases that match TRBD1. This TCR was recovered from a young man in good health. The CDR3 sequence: CASNSGQVGEKLFF. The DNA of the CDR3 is TGCGCCAGCAACTCGGGACAGGTCGGCGAAAAACTGTTTTTT. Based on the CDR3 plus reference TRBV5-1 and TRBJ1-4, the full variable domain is KAGVTQTPRYLIKTRGQQVTLSCSPISGHRSVSWYQQTPGQGLQFLFEYFSETQRNKGNFPGRFSGRQFSNSRSEMNVSTLELGDSALYLCASNSGQVGEKLFFGSGTQLSVL.